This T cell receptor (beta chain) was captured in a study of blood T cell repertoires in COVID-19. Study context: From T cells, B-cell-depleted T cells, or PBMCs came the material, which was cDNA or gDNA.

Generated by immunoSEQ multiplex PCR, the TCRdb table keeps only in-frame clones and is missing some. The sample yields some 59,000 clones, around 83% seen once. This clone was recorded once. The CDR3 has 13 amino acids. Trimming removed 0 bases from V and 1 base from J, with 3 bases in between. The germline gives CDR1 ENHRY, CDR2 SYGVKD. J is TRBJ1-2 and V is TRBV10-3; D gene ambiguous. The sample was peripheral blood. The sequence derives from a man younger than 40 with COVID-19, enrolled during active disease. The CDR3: CAISESSNYGYTF. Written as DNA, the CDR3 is TGTGCCATCAGTGAGTCCAGTAACTATGGCTACACCTTC.